These 27 T cell receptor beta chains share one sample of origin, sequenced in a study of shared clonotypes between healthy human individuals. This table comes from immunoSEQ multiplex PCR, and its TCRdb copy is limited to in-frame clones, with some not included. This sample has roughly 2,500,000 clones, with roughly 93% found just once. Sequenced sample: naive CD4+ T cells from PBMCs. Subset here: CD45RA+ positively selected. The source of these receptors is a man younger than 35 in good health. Some clones in this sample may be carry-over from other donors' samples.

V usage is TRBV4-2 and J usage is TRBJ2-5; D unclear. CDR1 is LGHNA, CDR2 YNFKEQ, per germline. There are 15 residues in the CDR3. The ends were cut back, 4 bases at V and 2 bases at J, with 14 bases in the middle. CDR3 coding DNA: TGTGCCAGCAGCCTCTCCCCCCGCGGTCAAGAGACCCAGTACTTC. Amino acid sequence: CASSLSPRGQETQYF.

This clone was observed a handful of times. The V call is TRBV2, the J call TRBJ1-2; tentatively, D is TRBD1 (5 bases). Between the trimmed V and J ends, which lost 7 bases and 8 bases, there was a span of 11 bases. CDR1 is SNHLY, CDR2 FYNNEI, per germline. The CDR3 consists of 11 residues. The CDR3 protein is CASTREEGYTF. CDR3 coding DNA: TGTGCCAGCACCAGGGAAGAAGGCTACACCTTC.

This chain uses TRBV6-5 with TRBJ2-2; 10 bases align to TRBD2. The CDR3 loop spans 15 amino acids. V lost 6 bases and J lost 7; bases outside the gene matches: 8. CDR1 is MNHEY, CDR2 SVGAGI, per germline. DNA for the CDR3: TGTGCCAGCAGGCGGGCTAGCGGGAGTGTCGGGGAGCTGTTTTTT. As protein: CASRRASGSVGELFF.

The chain is built from TRBV2 and TRBJ2-7, with TRBD2 as a possible D gene (5 bases). V was pared by 4 bases and J by 2 bases, with 12 bases between. The CDR3 runs 14 residues. Germline CDR1 and CDR2: SNHLY and FYNNEI. This chain's CDR3 is CASSAGLEPYEQYF. Here the CDR3 DNA reads TGTGCCAGCAGTGCCGGACTGGAACCCTACGAGCAGTACTTC.

In its sample, this clone was seen once. This chain connects TRBV28 to TRBJ1-3; D is uncertain. CDR1 is MDHEN, CDR2 SYDVKM, per germline. The length of the CDR3 is 14 residues. The germline V and J ends were trimmed by 7 bases and 4 bases, with 14 bases remaining between them. Here the CDR3 reads CASTLRTPGNTIYF. CDR3 sequence (DNA): TGTGCCAGCACCCTCCGGACCCCCGGAAACACCATATATTTT.

The rearrangement links TRBV4-2 to TRBJ1-4, with D uncertain. The CDR3 has 17 residues. Trimming left V 2 bases short and J 0 bases short, with 13 bases between. CDR1 and CDR2 from the germline V gene are LGHNA and YNFKEQ. In nucleotides, the CDR3 is TGTGCCAGCAGCCAACAAGTTCCGCGACCAACTAATGAAAAACTGTTTTTT. Translating it yields CASSQQVPRPTNEKLFF.

V usage is TRBV11-2 and J usage is TRBJ2-3; TRBD2 matches 12 bases. There are 18 residues in the CDR3. The V and J ends lost 1 base and 6 bases, in that order; junction bases with no gene match: 11. Germline V gene data show CDR1 as SGHAT and CDR2 as FQNNGV. CDR3 amino acids: CASSLGTMLAGGVDTQYF. CDR3 sequence (DNA): TGTGCCAGCAGCTTAGGGACCATGCTAGCGGGAGGGGTGGATACGCAGTATTTT.

The chain links TRBV30 to TRBJ1-1; possible D gene TRBD1, 5 bases. V lost 2 bases, J lost 0 bases, and 13 bases lay in between. Germline CDR1 and CDR2: GTSNPN and SVGIG (reference sequence). This CDR3 comprises 15 residues. CDR3 in amino acids: CAWSSGSFMNTEAFF. As DNA, the CDR3 is TGTGCCTGGAGTTCAGGGAGTTTCATGAACACTGAAGCTTTCTTT.

This chain joins TRBV6-1 and TRBJ1-1; 9 nucleotides match TRBD1. V was clipped by 8 bases and J by 2 bases; unmatched bases: 9. The CDR3 loop spans 15 amino acids. The germline CDR1 and CDR2 sequences are MNHNS and SASEGT. CDR3 coding DNA: TGTGCCAGCCTCAGGACAGGGGCGGTCAACACTGAAGCTTTCTTT. It specifies CASLRTGAVNTEAFF.

V and J are TRBV11-3 and TRBJ1-1, with D hard to call. With 1 base removed from V and 5 bases from J, the gap between germline ends came to 8 bases. The CDR3 consists of 13 residues. The germline V gene has CDR1 SGHNT and CDR2 YENEEA. DNA for the CDR3: TGTGCCAGCAGCTTAGTGTCGGGAACTGAAGCTTTCTTT. Its protein is CASSLVSGTEAFF. Based on the CDR3 plus reference TRBV11-3 and TRBJ1-1, the full variable domain is EAGVVQSPRYKIIEKKQPVAFWCNPISGHNTLYWYLQNLGQGPELLIRYENEEAVDDSQLPKDRFSAERLKGVDSTLKIQPAELGDSAVYLCASSLVSGTEAFFGQGTRLTVV.

The rearrangement uses TRBV5-1 and TRBJ1-3; D is possibly TRBD1 (6 bases). The CDR3 sequence is 19 residues long. V lost 0 bases, J lost 3 bases, and 22 bases lay in between. The germline V gene has CDR1 SGHRS and CDR2 YFSETQ. The CDR3 nucleotides read TGCGCCAGCAGCTTGGAACAGGGCCGCTTAGGTGTTCGTGGAAACACCATATATTTT. It translates to CASSLEQGRLGVRGNTIYF.

This clone has just one count. The chain recombines TRBV27 with TRBJ2-7; tentatively, D is TRBD2 (5 bases). Germline assignment: CDR1 MNHEY and CDR2 SMNVEV (reference sequence). The CDR3 sequence is 14 residues long. Trimming shortened V by 6 bases and J by 4 bases, and 16 bases separated the two germline ends. CDR3 protein: CASRQGGRGYEQYF. CDR3 in DNA: TGTGCCAGCAGACAAGGCGGAAGAGGGTACGAGCAGTACTTC.

CDR3 sequence: CASSYGGNTDTQYF. The CDR3 DNA reads as TGCGCCAGCAGCTACGGGGGGAACACAGATACGCAGTATTTT. V usage is TRBV5-1 and J usage is TRBJ2-3, with TRBD2 matching 7 bases. The CDR3 sequence is 14 residues long. V lost 3 bases, J lost 2 bases, and 3 bases stayed unmatched. In germline, CDR1 is SGHRS, CDR2 YFSETQ.

V is TRBV18 and J is TRBJ2-2, with TRBD1 identical over 8 bases. Germline assignment: CDR1 KGHSH and CDR2 LQKENI. This CDR3 spans 15 amino acids. V was clipped by 8 bases and J by 0 bases; unmatched bases: 5. CDR3 DNA sequence: TGTGCCAGCCCCTCAGGGGGCGCGAACACCGGGGAGCTGTTTTTT. Translated: CASPSGGANTGELFF.

This clone was seen a few times. The V call is TRBV28, the J call TRBJ1-5; 7 bases agree with TRBD1. Trimming removed 11 bases from V and 6 bases from J; junction bases left unmatched: 10. The CDR3 covers 13 residues. Germline CDR1 reads MDHEN; CDR2 reads SYDVKM. The CDR3 reads CAAQDREGQPQHF. The CDR3 nucleotides are TGTGCCGCCCAAGACAGGGAGGGTCAGCCCCAGCATTTT.

A single count supports this clone. The chain recombines TRBV6-5 with TRBJ2-7, with unresolved D. CDR3 length: 15 residues. Per the germline V gene, CDR1 is MNHEY and CDR2 is SVGAGI. Trimming removed 2 bases at V and 6 bases at J, with 17 bases between. In DNA, the CDR3 is TGTGCCAGCAGTTACGTCTACGGGTTACGTGCCGAGCAGTACTTC. Protein product: CASSYVYGLRAEQYF.

The rearrangement joins TRBV19 to TRBJ1-2, with 9 bases fitting TRBD1. The germline V gene has CDR1 LNHDA and CDR2 SQIVND (reference sequence). This CDR3 spans 16 amino acids. The V and J ends lost 1 base and 3 bases, in that order; junction bases with no gene match: 6. This chain's CDR3 is CASSIVGQGTYYGYTF. DNA for the CDR3: TGTGCCAGTAGTATAGTGGGACAGGGAACTTACTATGGCTACACCTTC.

The table lists this clone with a count of one. This rearrangement joins TRBV2 to TRBJ2-7; the D is unclear. The V and J ends lost 7 bases and 4 bases respectively, with 8 bases between them. The CDR3 runs to 11 residues. Germline CDR1 reads SNHLY; CDR2 reads FYNNEI. The CDR3 nucleotides read TGTGCCAGCACTGCGTTGTACGAGCAGTACTTC. This codes for CASTALYEQYF.

The rearrangement joins TRBV7-2 to TRBJ2-4; 8 bases map to TRBD2. Germline trimming cut 1 base from V and 0 bases from J; bases unmatched to any gene: 5. Per germline, CDR1 SGHTA and CDR2 FQGNSA. This CDR3 contains 17 residues. CDR3 DNA: TGTGCCAGCAGCTTAGGATCTAGCGGGCTAGCCAAAAACATTCAGTACTTC. Protein product: CASSLGSSGLAKNIQYF.

The genes are TRBV2 and TRBJ2-3, with D unresolved. The CDR3 contains 8 residues. V lost 4 bases, J lost 13 bases, and 3 bases lay in between. Germline assignment: CDR1 SNHLY and CDR2 FYNNEI. The CDR3 region is CASSAKYF. CDR3 nucleotide sequence: TGTGCCAGCAGTGCGAAGTATTTT.

The chain links TRBV18 to TRBJ1-3; perhaps TRBD1 as D (6 bases). Germline-derived CDR1 and CDR2 are KGHSH and LQKENI. The CDR3 extends over 17 amino acids. Trimming pared 1 base from V and 8 bases from J, leaving 21 bases between. The CDR3 DNA reads TGTGCCAGCTCACCACAGCGGGACAAGGAGTGGACGGACACCATATATTTT. Its translation: CASSPQRDKEWTDTIYF. Together with reference TRBV18 and TRBJ1-3, the CDR3 gives the full variable domain: NAGVMQNPRHLVRRRGQEARLRCSPMKGHSHVYWYRQLPEEGLKFMVYLQKENIIDESGMPKERFSAEFPKEGPSILRIQQVVRGDSAAYFCASSPQRDKEWTDTIYFGEGSWLTVV.

Comment on this clone: The junction shows a germline mismatch at one end, possibly a read error. This chain links TRBV6-6 with TRBJ2-7; tentatively, D is TRBD1 (5 bases). CDR3 length: 15 amino acids. Germline CDR1 and CDR2: MNHNY and SVGAGI (reference sequence). Here the CDR3 reads CASSYSTQLTARMVF. DNA of the CDR3: TGTGCCAGCAGTTACTCCACCCAATTGACAGCCCGTATGGTCTTC.

The rearrangement joins TRBV28 to TRBJ2-7; D may correspond to TRBD1 or TRBD2 (5 bases each). CDR1 is MDHEN and CDR2 is SYDVKM in the germline V gene. V lost 5 bases, J lost 5 bases, and 22 bases lay in between. The CDR3 totals 16 residues. CDR3 nucleotide sequence: TGTGCCAGCAGTACCCCACGTGAGGGGCGATCGAACGAGCAGTACTTC. Translated, it gives CASSTPREGRSNEQYF.

The J gene is TRBJ1-2, the V gene TRBV11-2, with 7 bases that match TRBD1. Germline lookup yields CDR1 SGHAT and CDR2 FQNNGV. This CDR3 region has 13 residues. The V gene end was trimmed by 6 bases and the J gene end by 7 bases; junction bases not matched to a gene: 8. CDR3 sequence: CASSSTGVFGYTF. The CDR3 DNA sequence: TGTGCCAGCAGTTCTACAGGGGTTTTTGGCTACACCTTC.

The chain links TRBV18 to TRBJ2-7; D is unresolved. In germline, CDR1 is KGHSH, CDR2 LQKENI. V was pared by 6 bases and J by 0 bases, with 12 bases between. The CDR3 covers 14 residues. CDR3 bases: TGTGCCAGCTCCCTCGTGGAGAGCTCCTACGAGCAGTACTTC. Protein: CASSLVESSYEQYF.

The chain joins TRBV6-1 to TRBJ2-5; no definite D call. In germline, CDR1 is MNHNS, CDR2 SASEGT. V lost 3 bases to trimming and J lost 5 bases, with 16 bases between them. CDR3 length: 15 amino acids. The CDR3 DNA sequence: TGTGCCAGCAGTGAGGGGATACCTGCTTGGGAGACCCAGTACTTC. Translating gives CASSEGIPAWETQYF.

Note on this clone: In the same sample, other DNA sequences code for this CDR3. This chain connects TRBV19 to TRBJ1-4; TRBD1 agrees at 11 bases. V shed 3 bases and J 8 bases; nucleotides not matched to a gene: 2. Germline V gives CDR1 LNHDA, CDR2 SQIVND (reference sequence). The CDR3 spans 14 residues. CDR3 nucleotide sequence: TGTGCCAGTAGTATGGACAGGGGGCGAGAAAAACTGTTTTTT. As protein: CASSMDRGREKLFF.